The rows below give T cell receptor beta chains drawn from one sample of a study of T cells after yellow fever vaccination. Each CDR3 protein is one row after TCRdb ran MiXCR on the 5' RACE reads. This sample has about 340,000 distinct CDR3 sequences, with more than 8.5% found just once. This material consisted of PBMCs, taken on the day of the first yellow fever vaccination. These receptors all stem from a man aged 18 to 30 who received the YFV17D yellow fever vaccine. Both conserved end residues are part of each CDR3. A D gene is named only where the DNA matches it firmly. Size is stated for part of the rows, as once, few or many counts, or as a class when the clone is expanded.

d_call: TRBD1; clone_size: -; v_call: TRBV10-3; j_call: TRBJ1-5; cdr3_nt: TGTGCCATCAGGGGACAGGGCGATCAGCCCCAGCATTTT; cdr3_aa: CAIRGQGDQPQHF
d_call: -; clone_size: -; v_call: TRBV4-2; j_call: TRBJ1-5; cdr3_nt: TGTGCCAGCAGCCAAGTAGGAGATTATAGCAATCAGCCCCAGCATTTT; cdr3_aa: CASSQVGDYSNQPQHF
d_call: -; clone_size: few; v_call: TRBV12-3/TRBV12-4; j_call: TRBJ2-3; cdr3_nt: TGTGCCAGCAGTTTCAGGTATACGCAGTATTTT; cdr3_aa: CASSFRYTQYF
d_call: -; clone_size: many; v_call: TRBV28; j_call: TRBJ2-1; cdr3_nt: TGTGCCAGCAGTCCCAGGAGGACAGAGCAGTTCTTC; cdr3_aa: CASSPRRTEQFF
d_call: -; clone_size: few; v_call: TRBV11-2; j_call: TRBJ1-3; cdr3_nt: TGTGCCAGCAGCTTAGATAGGACAGAAAGCTCTGGAAACACCATATATTTT; cdr3_aa: CASSLDRTESSGNTIYF
d_call: -; clone_size: -; v_call: TRBV6-2/TRBV6-3; j_call: TRBJ1-2; cdr3_nt: TGTGCCAGCAGTTACTCGATGTACGGACGGTATTATGGCTACACCTTC; cdr3_aa: CASSYSMYGRYYGYTF
d_call: -; clone_size: few; v_call: TRBV4-1; j_call: TRBJ1-2; cdr3_nt: TGCGCCAGCAGCCAAGATCTCCAGGGGCGTTATGGCTACACCTTC; cdr3_aa: CASSQDLQGRYGYTF
d_call: -; clone_size: -; v_call: TRBV6-1; j_call: TRBJ2-2; cdr3_nt: TGTGCCAGCAGTGATTCCGGGGGGCCCACCGGGGAGCTGTTTTTT; cdr3_aa: CASSDSGGPTGELFF
d_call: -; clone_size: few; v_call: TRBV5-1; j_call: TRBJ1-1; cdr3_nt: TGCGCCAGCAGCCCACTACAGGGAAGCACTGAAGCTTTCTTT; cdr3_aa: CASSPLQGSTEAFF
d_call: -; clone_size: -; v_call: TRBV6-1; j_call: TRBJ2-5; cdr3_nt: TGTGCCAGCAGTGATGAAAATAGGAGAGAGACCCAGTACTTC; cdr3_aa: CASSDENRRETQYF
d_call: -; clone_size: -; v_call: TRBV19; j_call: TRBJ1-1; cdr3_nt: TGTGCCAGTATCAAGGAGAAGAACACTGAAGCTTTCTTT; cdr3_aa: CASIKEKNTEAFF
d_call: TRBD2; clone_size: many; v_call: TRBV7-2; j_call: TRBJ2-4; cdr3_nt: TGTGCCAGCAGCTTAGAAGCGGGGGGATTGGGGTACATTCAGTACTTC; cdr3_aa: CASSLEAGGLGYIQYF
d_call: -; clone_size: -; v_call: TRBV11-2; j_call: TRBJ2-5; cdr3_nt: TGTGCCAGCAGCTTAGTCAGCAAAGAGACCCAGTACTTC; cdr3_aa: CASSLVSKETQYF
d_call: -; clone_size: few; v_call: TRBV5-6; j_call: TRBJ2-7; cdr3_nt: TGTGCCAGCAGCTCCCGGGAAAGCTACGAGCAGTACTTC; cdr3_aa: CASSSRESYEQYF
d_call: TRBD2; clone_size: -; v_call: TRBV11-3; j_call: TRBJ2-1; cdr3_nt: TGTGCCAGCAGCCCCCCGGCGGGGGGCAATGAGCAGTTCTTC; cdr3_aa: CASSPPAGGNEQFF
d_call: TRBD2; clone_size: few; v_call: TRBV7-6; j_call: TRBJ2-2; cdr3_nt: TGTGCCAGCGGGACTACTTCGGGGAGGGACGGGGAGCTGTTTTTT; cdr3_aa: CASGTTSGRDGELFF
d_call: TRBD2; clone_size: -; v_call: TRBV20-1; j_call: TRBJ2-7; cdr3_nt: TGCAGTGCTAGGGGGGGACTAAGGTCCTACGAGCAGTACTTC; cdr3_aa: CSARGGLRSYEQYF
d_call: -; clone_size: few; v_call: TRBV7-9; j_call: TRBJ2-7; cdr3_nt: TGTGCCAGCAGCTTAGATGGGGCGGAGCAGTACTTC; cdr3_aa: CASSLDGAEQYF
d_call: TRBD1; clone_size: -; v_call: TRBV5-5; j_call: TRBJ1-5; cdr3_nt: TGTGCCAGCAGCCCTTTGACAGGGATCCAGCCCCAGCATTTT; cdr3_aa: CASSPLTGIQPQHF
d_call: TRBD2; clone_size: -; v_call: TRBV4-1; j_call: TRBJ2-1; cdr3_nt: TGCGCCAGCAGCGAGACTAGCGGGGATTTTAATGAGCAGTTCTTC; cdr3_aa: CASSETSGDFNEQFF
d_call: -; clone_size: -; v_call: TRBV7-2; j_call: TRBJ1-2; cdr3_nt: TGTGCCAGCAGCTTACAATATGGCTACACCTTC; cdr3_aa: CASSLQYGYTF
d_call: TRBD1; clone_size: few; v_call: TRBV27; j_call: TRBJ2-5; cdr3_nt: TGTGCCAGCAGTTTATGGGACAGGGAGACCCAGTACTTC; cdr3_aa: CASSLWDRETQYF
d_call: -; clone_size: few; v_call: TRBV9; j_call: TRBJ1-2; cdr3_nt: TGTGCCAGCAGCGTAATGGGGGGCGCCTATGGCTACACCTTC; cdr3_aa: CASSVMGGAYGYTF
d_call: TRBD2; clone_size: -; v_call: TRBV4-2; j_call: TRBJ2-3; cdr3_nt: TGTGCCAGCAGCCCCCCGACTAGCGCCAGCACAGATACGCAGTATTTT; cdr3_aa: CASSPPTSASTDTQYF
d_call: -; clone_size: -; v_call: TRBV20-1; j_call: TRBJ1-1; cdr3_nt: TGCAGTGCTACTTCTCCTAGAAGCACGAACACTGAAGCTTTCTTT; cdr3_aa: CSATSPRSTNTEAFF
d_call: -; clone_size: -; v_call: TRBV6-2/TRBV6-3; j_call: TRBJ2-1; cdr3_nt: TGTGCCAGCAGTTACTCCCCGCTTAGGAAGGAGCAGTTCTTC; cdr3_aa: CASSYSPLRKEQFF
d_call: TRBD1; clone_size: few; v_call: TRBV7-9; j_call: TRBJ1-1; cdr3_nt: TGTGCCAGCAGCTTAGCCAGGGGGACCACTGAAGCTTTCTTT; cdr3_aa: CASSLARGTTEAFF
d_call: TRBD1; clone_size: few; v_call: TRBV6-1; j_call: TRBJ1-1; cdr3_nt: TGTGCCAGCAGAGAGACCAGGGGGACTGAAGCTTTCTTT; cdr3_aa: CASRETRGTEAFF
d_call: TRBD1; clone_size: many; v_call: TRBV7-8; j_call: TRBJ1-2; cdr3_nt: TGTGCCAGCAGCGGGACAGCGGCCTACACCTTC; cdr3_aa: CASSGTAAYTF
d_call: -; clone_size: -; v_call: TRBV7-2; j_call: TRBJ2-5; cdr3_nt: TGTGCCAGCAGCTTAGTGGGGGTTGGAGAGACCCAGTACTTC; cdr3_aa: CASSLVGVGETQYF
d_call: -; clone_size: few; v_call: TRBV5-6; j_call: TRBJ2-1; cdr3_nt: TGTGCCAGCAGCGGGCACCTAGGGGATGAGCAGTTCTTC; cdr3_aa: CASSGHLGDEQFF
d_call: TRBD1; clone_size: few; v_call: TRBV5-1; j_call: TRBJ1-2; cdr3_nt: TGCGCCAGCAGTATACAGGGGGATCTTCGCGGCTACACCTTC; cdr3_aa: CASSIQGDLRGYTF
d_call: -; clone_size: few; v_call: TRBV29-1; j_call: TRBJ1-2; cdr3_nt: TGCAGCGTTCAAGACGGTTCGGTCTTAGTTGCACGCACCTTC; cdr3_aa: CSVQDGSVLVARTF
d_call: TRBD2; clone_size: few; v_call: TRBV4-3; j_call: TRBJ2-1; cdr3_nt: TGCGCCACCATGGGGGGGACTAGCGGGGCCTATGAGCAGTTCTTC; cdr3_aa: CATMGGTSGAYEQFF